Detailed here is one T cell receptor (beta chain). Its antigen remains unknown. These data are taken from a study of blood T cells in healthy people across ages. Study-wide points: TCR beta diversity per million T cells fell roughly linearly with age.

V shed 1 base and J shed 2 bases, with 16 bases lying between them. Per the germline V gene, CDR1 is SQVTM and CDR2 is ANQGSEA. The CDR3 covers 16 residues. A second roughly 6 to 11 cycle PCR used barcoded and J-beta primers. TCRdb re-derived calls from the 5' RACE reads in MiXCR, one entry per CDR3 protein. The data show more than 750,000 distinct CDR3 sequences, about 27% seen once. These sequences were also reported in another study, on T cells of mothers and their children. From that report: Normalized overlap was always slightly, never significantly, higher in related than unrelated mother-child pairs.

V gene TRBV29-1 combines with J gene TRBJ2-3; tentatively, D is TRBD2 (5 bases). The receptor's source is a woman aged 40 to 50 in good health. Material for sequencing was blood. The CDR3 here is CSVEARVATITDTQYF. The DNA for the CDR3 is TGCAGCGTTGAAGCGCGGGTAGCGACAATCACAGATACGCAGTATTTT.